Below, 15 T cell receptor beta chains from the same sample are listed, as sequenced in a study of blood T cell repertoires in COVID-19. Sequenced by immunoSEQ multiplex PCR; TCRdb stores in-frame clones only, minus some. Altogether 150,000 to 170,000 clones are present, approximately 80% being singletons, with the ten largest covering 25% to 30%. The sample comprised peripheral blood. Every receptor here comes from a woman aged 55-69 years with acute or convalescent COVID-19.

The rearrangement uses TRBV7-3 and TRBJ2-2; TRBD2 matches at 7 bases. Germline trimming cut 6 bases from V and 0 bases from J; bases unmatched to any gene: 4. The V gene's germline CDR1 is SGHTA and CDR2 FQGTGA. The CDR3 runs 15 residues. The CDR3 is CASSPRGTNTGELFF. The CDR3 bases are TGTGCCAGCAGTCCGCGGGGGACGAACACCGGGGAGCTGTTTTTT.

The V call is TRBV5-3, the J call TRBJ2-1, with 9 bases identical to TRBD1. TRBV5-3 is treated as an ORF (open reading frame) with a function not yet certain. J lost 6 bases, V lost 3 bases, and 7 bases had no gene match. CDR3 length: 15 amino acids. The CDR3 bases are TGTGCCAGAAGCTACCCCGGGACAGGGTGCAATGAGCAGTTCTTC. Protein sequence: CARSYPGTGCNEQFF.

The chain carries TRBV9 and TRBJ1-3, with D hard to call. Trimming shortened V by 2 bases and J by 2 bases, and 5 bases separated the two germline ends. Per germline, CDR1 SGDLS and CDR2 YYNGEE. CDR3 size: 13 residues. DNA of the CDR3: TGTGCCAGCAGCGTGAGTACTGGAAACACCATATATTTT. Translated, it gives CASSVSTGNTIYF.

The CDR3 spells CASSLDPPVGHEQYF. CDR3 DNA: TGTGCCAGCAGCTTAGATCCCCCGGTCGGTCACGAGCAGTACTTC. The V gene is TRBV7-9, the J gene TRBJ2-7; no reliable D call. This CDR3 has 15 residues. V lost 1 base and J 5 bases, leaving 15 bases between the germline ends. Looked up from germline, CDR1 is SEHNR and CDR2 is FQNEAQ (reference sequence). The complete variable domain, with remaining parts taken from reference TRBV7-9 and TRBJ2-7, reads DTGVSQNPRHKITKRGQNVTFRCDPISEHNRLYWYRQTLGQGPEFLTYFQNEAQLEKSRLLSDRFSAERPKGSFSTLEIQRTEQGDSAMYLCASSLDPPVGHEQYFGPGTRLTVT.

The chain is built from TRBV27 and TRBJ1-6; 9 bases map to TRBD1. With V trimmed by 5 bases and J by 3 bases, 5 bases remained unmatched. This CDR3 contains 16 residues. The germline gives CDR1 MNHEY, CDR2 SMNVEV (reference sequence). The CDR3 nucleotides are TGTGCCAGCAGTGAAACAGGGGGCCTCTATAATTCACCCCTCCACTTT. Its protein is CASSETGGLYNSPLHF.

This chain joins TRBV6-5 and TRBJ1-2; no clear D gene. Germline V lookup: CDR1 MNHEY, CDR2 SVGAGI. The ends were cut back, 7 bases at V and 4 bases at J, with 19 bases in the middle. CDR3 size: 15 residues. The CDR3 spells CASKEGGNAGYGYTF. In nucleotides, the CDR3 is TGTGCCAGCAAAGAGGGAGGGAACGCAGGCTATGGCTACACCTTC.

CDR3 region: CASSWTGLSTDTQYF. CDR3 in DNA: TGTGCCAGCAGTTGGACAGGGCTTAGCACAGATACGCAGTATTTT. The chain is built from TRBV2 and TRBJ2-3, with TRBD1 matching 8 bases. Germline values: CDR1 SNHLY, CDR2 FYNNEI. The ends lost 5 bases at V and 0 bases at J; junction bases unmatched: 4. There are 15 residues in the CDR3.

V is TRBV2 and J is TRBJ1-1; D might be TRBD1 (5 bases). The germline gives CDR1 SNHLY, CDR2 FYNNEI. This CDR3 has 13 amino acids. V was clipped by 6 bases and J by 1 base, with 9 bases between them. The CDR3 here is CASSQGENTEAFF. CDR3 nucleotide sequence: TGTGCCAGCAGCCAGGGTGAGAACACTGAAGCTTTCTTT.

V gene TRBV9 combines with J gene TRBJ1-1, with 10 bases aligning to TRBD1. The CDR3 consists of 15 residues. The V and J ends lost 0 bases and 8 bases, in that order; junction bases with no gene match: 7. The germline gives CDR1 SGDLS, CDR2 YYNGEE. CDR3 sequence reads: CASSVDWDRGPEAFF. In DNA form, the CDR3 reads TGTGCCAGCAGCGTAGATTGGGACAGGGGTCCCGAAGCTTTCTTT.

This chain links TRBV5-5 with TRBJ1-5; D is undetermined. This CDR3 region has 16 residues. The V gene lost 0 bases and the J gene lost 3 bases, with 13 bases spanning the gap. Germline V gene sequence: CDR1 SGHKS, CDR2 YYEKEE (reference sequence). The CDR3 sequence: CASSLANSGPNQPQHF. CDR3 nucleotides: TGTGCCAGCAGCTTGGCTAATAGCGGACCCAATCAGCCCCAGCATTTT.

A word on this clone: This CDR3 is also generated by other DNA sequences in the sample. CDR3 residues: CASSLMAVQETQYF. In DNA form, the CDR3 reads TGTGCCAGCAGCTTAATGGCAGTCCAAGAGACCCAGTACTTC. The V gene is TRBV7-8, the J gene TRBJ2-5; D is unresolved. Trimming removed 2 bases from V and 1 base from J, with 8 bases in between. Per the germline V gene, CDR1 is SGHVS and CDR2 is FQNEAQ. The CDR3 extends over 14 amino acids.

This sequence joins TRBV25-1 and TRBJ1-3, with 8 bases fitting TRBD1. CDR3 length: 13 residues. Germline assignment: CDR1 MGHDK and CDR2 SYGVNS. V lost 6 bases to trimming and J lost 4 bases; unmatched junction nucleotides: 2. The CDR3 region is CASSRTGGNTIYF. Written as DNA, the CDR3 is TGTGCCAGCAGCCGGACAGGGGGAAACACCATATATTTT.

The V and J genes are TRBV7-3 and TRBJ1-1, with D hard to call. This CDR3 region has 13 residues. Germline assignment: CDR1 SGHTA and CDR2 FQGTGA. Trimming left V 1 base short and J 4 bases short, with 7 bases between. The CDR3 coding sequence is TGTGCCAGCAGCTTAATTGGCGGCACTGAAGCTTTCTTT. This sequence encodes CASSLIGGTEAFF.

This chain links TRBV5-5 with TRBJ1-1; no clear D gene. This CDR3 is built from 13 residues. V lost 0 bases, J lost 6 bases, and 9 bases lay in between. In germline, CDR1 is SGHKS, CDR2 YYEKEE (reference sequence). The CDR3 loop is CASSLVGSPEAFF. CDR3 nucleotides: TGTGCCAGCAGCTTGGTCGGGTCTCCTGAAGCTTTCTTT.

The V and J genes are TRBV18 and TRBJ1-2, with a possible D match to TRBD1 (6 bases). The V gene lost 6 bases and the J gene lost 4 bases, with 24 bases spanning the gap. This CDR3 spans 17 amino acids. From germline, CDR1 is KGHSH and CDR2 LQKENI. Here the CDR3 DNA reads TGTGCCAGCTCGCCGCCGGGACCTAGGGGGGGGCCCTATGGCTACACCTTC. Amino acids: CASSPPGPRGGPYGYTF.